The 10 T cell receptor beta chains given below trace back to one sample, sequenced in a study of control samples from healthy donors and cancer patients. The data were produced by immunoSEQ multiplex PCR, yet TCRdb's version contains in-frame clones alone and is incomplete. The sample carries 90,000 to 130,000 clones, approximately 84% recorded once. The sample was blood. The source of these receptors is a man in his late teens or twenties in good health.

The gene calls are TRBV25-1 and TRBJ2-3; D is undetermined. CDR3 length equals 13 residues. Trimming cost V 4 bases and J 5 bases, with 10 bases left between them. Germline V gene sequence: CDR1 MGHDK, CDR2 SYGVNS. The CDR3: CASSVQLQDTQYF. The CDR3 nucleotides are TGTGCCAGCAGTGTCCAATTGCAAGATACGCAGTATTTT. The full variable domain, its missing parts supplied by reference TRBV25-1 and TRBJ2-3, is EADIYQTPRYLVIGTGKKITLECSQTMGHDKMYWYQQDPGMELHLIHYSYGVNSTEKGDLSSESTVSRIRTEHFPLTLESARPSHTSQYLCASSVQLQDTQYFGPGTRLTVL.

J is TRBJ1-2 and V is TRBV7-8; 8 nucleotides match TRBD1. The CDR3 is made up of 13 amino acids. The germline V gene has CDR1 SGHVS and CDR2 FQNEAQ. V dropped 6 bases and J dropped 5; count of bases not matched to a gene: 5. CDR3 coding DNA: TGTGCCAGCAGTCTGGACAGGGTTTATGGCTACACCTTC. It yields the protein CASSLDRVYGYTF.

The chain uses TRBV5-1 and TRBJ2-3, with D possibly being TRBD1 or TRBD2 (6 bases each). CDR1 and CDR2 (germline): SGHRS, YFSETQ. V was cut by 4 bases and J by 1 base, with 16 bases left in between. CDR3 size: 16 residues. The CDR3 DNA reads as TGCGCCAGCAGCCCAAAAAGGGGGGTAGGCACAGATACGCAGTATTTT. Translating gives CASSPKRGVGTDTQYF.

The sample holds one count of this clone. The chain recombines TRBV6-5 with TRBJ1-1; TRBD1 aligns across 9 bases. Germline CDR1 reads MNHEY; CDR2 reads SVGAGI. Trimming removed 6 bases from V and 2 bases from J; junction bases left unmatched: 7. The CDR3 consists of 15 residues. Here the CDR3 reads CASSLGQGTNTEAFF. CDR3 DNA sequence: TGTGCCAGCAGCCTAGGACAGGGGACTAACACTGAAGCTTTCTTT.

The count of this clone is one. This rearrangement joins TRBV10-1 to TRBJ1-4; D is unclear. Germline-derived CDR1 and CDR2 are WNHNN and SYGVQD (reference sequence). The CDR3 consists of 12 residues. Trimming removed 3 bases from V and 4 bases from J, with 3 bases in between. CDR3 bases: TGCGCCAGCAGTGACGGTAATGAAAAACTGTTTTTT. It encodes CASSDGNEKLFF.

CDR3 loop: CASSGILLGSTGELFF. The DNA for the CDR3 is TGCGCCAGCAGTGGGATTTTACTAGGATCCACCGGGGAGCTGTTTTTT. The chain joins TRBV10-2 to TRBJ2-2; D may be TRBD2 (5 bases). The V end was cut by 4 bases, the J end by 4 bases, with 16 bases between. The CDR3 contains 16 residues. Germline-derived CDR1 and CDR2 are WSHSY and SAAADI.

The chain has TRBV5-5 and TRBJ2-7; possible D gene TRBD2, 6 bases. The ends were cut back, 6 bases at V and 0 bases at J, with 10 bases in the middle. The CDR3 loop spans 13 amino acids. From germline, CDR1 is SGHKS and CDR2 YYEKEE (reference sequence). Here the CDR3 reads CASTLGGSYEQYF. The DNA of the CDR3 is TGTGCCAGCACCCTGGGAGGCTCCTACGAGCAGTACTTC.

The V call is TRBV5-4, the J call TRBJ2-7; D is uncertain. CDR1 SGHNT and CDR2 YYREEE come from the germline V gene (reference sequence). Trimming pared 0 bases from V and 7 bases from J, leaving 5 bases between. The CDR3 loop spans 11 amino acids. CDR3 coding DNA: TGTGCCAGCAGCTTGGCGGAGGAGCAGTACTTC. Encoded protein: CASSLAEEQYF.

The rearrangement uses TRBV19 and TRBJ2-3; maybe TRBD1 (5 bases). With 5 bases removed from V and 2 bases from J, the gap between germline ends came to 14 bases. Looked up from germline, CDR1 is LNHDA and CDR2 is SQIVND (reference sequence). The CDR3 is 15 amino acids. The CDR3 nucleotides are TGTGCCAGTAGTTACAGGCCTCCCTCCACAGATACGCAGTATTTT. It codes for CASSYRPPSTDTQYF.

The chain combines TRBV10-2 with TRBJ1-1; TRBD1 aligns across 7 bases. Germline V gene lookup returns CDR1 WSHSY and CDR2 SAAADI. CDR3 length: 13 residues. The trim removed 6 bases at V and 5 bases at J, leaving 6 bases unmatched. The CDR3 DNA follows: TGCGCCAGCAGCCACAGGGGAATTACTGAAGCTTTCTTT. It translates to CASSHRGITEAFF.